This T cell receptor beta chain appears in the sequencing data of a study of resident and recirculating memory T cells in vitiligo. Study information: Epidermis came from shave biopsies of lesional and nonlesional sites, plus PBMCs.

Profiling relied on immunoSEQ multiplex PCR, and the TCRdb table lists in-frame clones only, not all of them. The sample comprises tens of thousands of clones, about 90% of which are singletons, and 5% rests with the top ten. Source material: blood. This TCR was recovered from a male donor with vitiligo.

The DNA of the CDR3 is TGTGCCAGCAGTTTGGGGGGGGCGACAACCTACGAGCAGTACTTC. This sequence encodes CASSLGGATTYEQYF. This chain joins TRBV28 and TRBJ2-7; possible D gene TRBD2, 7 bases. Between the trimmed V and J ends, which lost 3 bases and 2 bases, there was a span of 14 bases. CDR1 and CDR2 from the germline V gene are MDHEN and SYDVKM. The CDR3 is 15 residues long.